This T cell receptor (beta chain) appears in the sequencing data of a study of T cells expressing NK-cell markers (TCRdb year 2020). Looking at the study overall: TCR beta-chain repertoires were profiled in sorted CD3+CD56+NKG2C+, CD3+CD56+NKG2C- and CD3+CD56-NKG2C+ T-cell subsets from about 8 donors. Libraries were sequenced as 2 x 150 bp reads on Illumina HiSeq 2000/2500, MiSeq or NextSeq. Of the eight sequenced donors, seven were found to be HCMV-seropositive and one was found to be HCMV-seronegative. All eight donors whose samples were sequenced were randomly selected healthy volunteers, three of them men and five women.

TCRdb names Illumina HiSeq 2000 as the instrument used. 5'RACE template switching, by which a universal primer site and unique molecular identifiers were added, was used to make TCR beta cDNA libraries. Synthesis of cDNA was primed from the TCR beta constant segment and was followed by two consecutive PCR amplification steps. The source study handled its data this way. Reads were demultiplexed and grouped by UMI with MIGEC, and clonotypes were assembled and quantified with MiTCR. Only TCR cDNA sequences supported by at least two reads were kept to exclude erroneous sequences. The tcR package was used for downstream repertoire analysis, and clonotypes were matched between fractions using CDR3 nucleotide sequence together with V segment. VDJmatch was used to annotate antigen specificity against VDJdb, with one amino acid substitution allowed in CDR3. TCRdb reprocessed the reads, and each CDR3 protein sequence is entered once, without DNA. TCRdb, rather than the study authors, made the V and J calls. Per the sample table, the count is 550,000 or so distinct CDR3 sequences. The ten largest clones capture under 4.5% of the sample.

Overall study results and their limits: Those dominant clonotypes were again the most abundant among CD3+CD56-NKG2C+ cells in a handful of donors, at about 25-60.1%. For several donors, the dominant CD3+CD56+NKG2C+ clonotypes were among the top 10 CD8+ clonotypes and accounted for 1.0-7.0% of CD8+ T cells. Whether the expanded NKG2C-expressing T cell clones were specific for HCMV antigens was left unclear.

To determine HCMV serostatus, a commercial ELISA kit was used to detect HCMV-specific IgG in serum. Ficoll density gradient centrifugation was used to isolate peripheral blood mononuclear cells from blood. Based on the germline V gene, the CDR1 and CDR2 sequences are MNHNS and SASEGT. The CDR3 has 13 amino acids, counting the end cysteine and phenylalanine. No DNA is recorded. Details on this clonotype: Its antigen remains unidentified.

The chain was built from TRBV6-1 and TRBJ1-1. The clonotype comes from a man between 18 and 35 years old in good health. Donor details come from another sample of the same person, matched by shared clones. Material: blood T cells: a sorted CD56 or NKG2C T cell subset, CD4+ or CD8+ T cells, or bulk PBMC T cells (not recorded which). CDR3 loop: CASSSGLNTEAFF.